This TCR beta chain is drawn from a study of T cell responses to AZD1222 COVID-19 vaccine. V lost 3 bases, J lost 1 base, and 13 bases lay in between. The CDR3 is 16 amino acids. Germline assignment: CDR1 KGHDR and CDR2 SFDVKD. The data were produced by immunoSEQ multiplex PCR, yet TCRdb's version contains in-frame clones alone and is incomplete. The sample lists approximately 74,000 clones; approximately 87% were seen once. V usage is TRBV24-1 and J usage is TRBJ2-3; possibly TRBD1 for D (5 bases). The origin of this receptor is an adult who received the AZD1222 COVID-19 vaccine. The sequenced sample was peripheral blood, obtained 28 days after the second AZD1222 dose. In DNA, the CDR3 is TGTGCCACCAGTGATAATACAGGCTGGGGCACAGATACGCAGTATTTT. Encoded protein: CATSDNTGWGTDTQYF.